The rows below give T cell receptor beta chains drawn from one sample of a study of shared clonotypes between healthy human individuals. Generated by immunoSEQ multiplex PCR, the TCRdb table keeps only in-frame clones and is missing some. The sample has a few hundred thousand clones, approximately 97% seen once. The sample comprised naive CD4+ T cells sorted from blood. The receptors were gathered from a woman aged 25 to 39 in good health. The CDR3 runs from the conserved cysteine through the conserved F or W. D genes are given only for firm matches. Not every row has a clone size; where given, it reads once, few, many or a size class.

CDR3nt: TGCGCCAGCAGCCCACTAGCGGGAGGACAGCAGTACTTC
CDR3aa: CASSPLAGGQQYF
abundance: -
j_gene: TRBJ2-7
d_gene: TRBD2
v_gene: TRBV5-1

CDR3nt: TGTGCCAGCAGCGTACAGAATTCACCCCTCCACTTT
CDR3aa: CASSVQNSPLHF
abundance: once
j_gene: TRBJ1-6
d_gene: -
v_gene: TRBV11-2

CDR3nt: TGTGCCAGCTCCTCCCCTGGGACAGGGGGCGAAGAGCAGTACTTC
CDR3aa: CASSSPGTGGEEQYF
abundance: -
j_gene: TRBJ2-5
d_gene: TRBD1
v_gene: TRBV18

CDR3nt: TGTGCCAGCAGCCCCCTCGCTAGTGGTTTCACCGGGGAGCTGTTTTTT
CDR3aa: CASSPLASGFTGELFF
abundance: -
j_gene: TRBJ2-2
d_gene: -
v_gene: TRBV11-2

CDR3nt: TGTGCCAGCAGTTACTCGACGGGGCCCGGGGAGCTGTTTTTT
CDR3aa: CASSYSTGPGELFF
abundance: -
j_gene: TRBJ2-2
d_gene: -
v_gene: TRBV6-5

CDR3nt: TGTGCCAGCAGCCAGAGACAGGTCTACGAGCAGTACTTC
CDR3aa: CASSQRQVYEQYF
abundance: -
j_gene: TRBJ2-7
d_gene: -
v_gene: TRBV27

CDR3nt: TGTGCCAGTAGTCTCAGGACAGGGAGGGAGATGAACACTGAAGCTTTCTTT
CDR3aa: CASSLRTGREMNTEAFF
abundance: -
j_gene: TRBJ1-1
d_gene: TRBD1
v_gene: TRBV19

CDR3nt: TGTGCCAGCGCAGACATCTCCGGTGAGCAGTTCTTC
CDR3aa: CASADISGEQFF
abundance: -
j_gene: TRBJ2-1
d_gene: -
v_gene: TRBV2

CDR3nt: TGTGCCAGCAACGAGGACAGGGGATACTACGAGCAGTACTTC
CDR3aa: CASNEDRGYYEQYF
abundance: -
j_gene: TRBJ2-7
d_gene: TRBD1
v_gene: TRBV28

CDR3nt: TGCGCCAGCAGTTTGGGGGCTGACTACAATGAGCAGTTCTTC
CDR3aa: CASSLGADYNEQFF
abundance: once
j_gene: TRBJ2-1
d_gene: -
v_gene: TRBV5-1

CDR3nt: TGTGCCAGCCGGAACCTAGGACCTAGCCCATCAAATGAGCAGTTCTTC
CDR3aa: CASRNLGPSPSNEQFF
abundance: -
j_gene: TRBJ2-1
d_gene: -
v_gene: TRBV28

CDR3nt: TGTGCCAGTAGTATTTCTAGCGGCTCTCACAATGAGCAGTTCTTC
CDR3aa: CASSISSGSHNEQFF
abundance: -
j_gene: TRBJ2-1
d_gene: TRBD2
v_gene: TRBV19

CDR3nt: TGTGCCAGCTCACCCACGGGGATGACAGATACGCAGTATTTT
CDR3aa: CASSPTGMTDTQYF
abundance: -
j_gene: TRBJ2-3
d_gene: -
v_gene: TRBV18

CDR3nt: TGTGCCAGCGAAGACAACCGGGCCTCGCTCACCGGGGAGCTGTTTTTT
CDR3aa: CASEDNRASLTGELFF
abundance: -
j_gene: TRBJ2-2
d_gene: -
v_gene: TRBV28

CDR3nt: TGTGCCAGCAGCGTATATGGCGCAGATACGCAGTATTTT
CDR3aa: CASSVYGADTQYF
abundance: -
j_gene: TRBJ2-3
d_gene: -
v_gene: TRBV9

CDR3nt: TGCAGTGCGGAAAGGGGGACCCAGTACTTC
CDR3aa: CSAERGTQYF
abundance: -
j_gene: TRBJ2-5
d_gene: -
v_gene: TRBV20-1

CDR3nt: TGTGCCAGCAGCCCCCACGGAGGGGGCAATCAGCCCCAGCATTTT
CDR3aa: CASSPHGGGNQPQHF
abundance: -
j_gene: TRBJ1-5
d_gene: -
v_gene: TRBV7-9

CDR3nt: TGCGCCAGCAGCTTGGCCCGTTTAGAGGATGAGCAGTTCTTC
CDR3aa: CASSLARLEDEQFF
abundance: -
j_gene: TRBJ2-1
d_gene: -
v_gene: TRBV5-1

CDR3nt: TGTGCCAGCTCACCCCGGGGCAAGGGAGAGCAGTACTTC
CDR3aa: CASSPRGKGEQYF
abundance: once
j_gene: TRBJ2-7
d_gene: -
v_gene: TRBV18

CDR3nt: TGTGCCAGTAGTCGGACTAGCGGGAGCGATGAGCAGTTCTTC
CDR3aa: CASSRTSGSDEQFF
abundance: -
j_gene: TRBJ2-1
d_gene: TRBD2
v_gene: TRBV19

CDR3nt: TGCGCCAGCAGCTTGGAGGCAGGGAAAGAGACCCAGTACTTC
CDR3aa: CASSLEAGKETQYF
abundance: -
j_gene: TRBJ2-5
d_gene: -
v_gene: TRBV5-1

CDR3nt: TGTGCCAGCAGCTTAGGACTAGCGGGAGGTGAGACCCAGTACTTC
CDR3aa: CASSLGLAGGETQYF
abundance: -
j_gene: TRBJ2-5
d_gene: TRBD2
v_gene: TRBV7-2

CDR3nt: TGTGCCAGTAGTATAGAAGGAGGGTTCAACGAGCAGTACTTC
CDR3aa: CASSIEGGFNEQYF
abundance: -
j_gene: TRBJ2-7
d_gene: -
v_gene: TRBV19

CDR3nt: TGTGCCTCCCGCAAAACAGGGGGTTTGGGCTACACCTTC
CDR3aa: CASRKTGGLGYTF
abundance: -
j_gene: TRBJ1-2
d_gene: TRBD1
v_gene: TRBV30

CDR3nt: TGTGCCAGCAGCCCCTCAGGCTATGGCTACACCTTC
CDR3aa: CASSPSGYGYTF
abundance: -
j_gene: TRBJ1-2
d_gene: -
v_gene: TRBV14

CDR3nt: TGTGCCAGCAGCTACGGACTGAGCACAGATACGCAGTATTTT
CDR3aa: CASSYGLSTDTQYF
abundance: once
j_gene: TRBJ2-3
d_gene: -
v_gene: TRBV2

CDR3nt: TGTGCCTGGAGACAGGGTTCCGGGGAGCTGTTTTTT
CDR3aa: CAWRQGSGELFF
abundance: -
j_gene: TRBJ2-2
d_gene: -
v_gene: TRBV30

CDR3nt: TGCGCCAGCAGCCACGGCGGACAGGGCCTCGACAATGAGCAGTTCTTC
CDR3aa: CASSHGGQGLDNEQFF
abundance: -
j_gene: TRBJ2-1
d_gene: TRBD1
v_gene: TRBV4-1

CDR3nt: TGTGCCAGCAGATTCTTCAGGGGGCTGGACACTGAAGCTTTCTTT
CDR3aa: CASRFFRGLDTEAFF
abundance: -
j_gene: TRBJ1-1
d_gene: TRBD1
v_gene: TRBV6-5

CDR3nt: TGTGCCAGTAGTATCCGGAGCGGGACTAAAACAGATACGCAGTATTTT
CDR3aa: CASSIRSGTKTDTQYF
abundance: -
j_gene: TRBJ2-3
d_gene: TRBD2
v_gene: TRBV19

CDR3nt: TGTGCCAGCGTACTAGACCGGGACCACTCTAACTATGGCTACACCTTC
CDR3aa: CASVLDRDHSNYGYTF
abundance: once
j_gene: TRBJ1-2
d_gene: -
v_gene: TRBV2

CDR3nt: TGTGCCAGCAGTGAATTTGGAAGCGGGACTTACAATGAGCAGTTCTTC
CDR3aa: CASSEFGSGTYNEQFF
abundance: -
j_gene: TRBJ2-1
d_gene: TRBD2
v_gene: TRBV2

CDR3nt: TGTGCCAGCAGCTTAGGTTCAGGAAGCGAGGCCTTCTACGAGCAGTACTTC
CDR3aa: CASSLGSGSEAFYEQYF
abundance: -
j_gene: TRBJ2-7
d_gene: -
v_gene: TRBV7-9